This T cell receptor (beta chain) appears in the sequencing data of a study of blood T cells in healthy people across ages. Overall study: Template switching captured about one barcoded beta molecule per two T cells.

Comments on this clonotype: What it recognizes is unknown.

Next came a second PCR, run for about 7 to 12 cycles, which used a sample-barcoded 5' primer along with a J-beta primer mix. TCRdb passed the 5' RACE reads through MiXCR, listing each CDR3 protein once. The sample has hundreds of thousands of distinct CDR3 sequences; 55% to 75% are singletons. General study points: Unsorted PBMC material precluded a definitive naive versus antigen-experienced comparison.

The germline V gene encodes CDR1 SGHTA and CDR2 FQGNSA. This CDR3 spans 12 amino acids. The V gene lost 7 bases and the J gene lost 7 bases, with 14 bases spanning the gap. The sample comprised blood. The TCR sequence derives from a man aged 25 to 40 in good health. V usage is TRBV7-2 and J usage is TRBJ2-7, with a weak D call TRBD1 (7 bases). CDR3 amino acids: CASTPGGREQYF. Here the CDR3 DNA reads TGTGCCAGCACCCCAGGGGGGCGGGAGCAGTACTTC.